This T cell receptor (beta chain) was profiled in a study of shared clonotypes between healthy human individuals. Genomic DNA from each subset was divided evenly over several immunoSEQ plates. In the original processing: Filtering was not the same, since immunoSEQ gave junction-only sequences without quality scores. Assay: immunoSEQ multiplex PCR; the TCRdb copy retains only in-frame clones and omits some. The DNA gave D and trimming, while V, J and clone size come from that table. The sample consists of about 230,000 clones, 65% of them appearing once. The CDR3 has 15 residues. CDR1 and CDR2 from the germline V gene are LGHNA and YNFKEQ. With 5 bases clipped from V and 2 bases from J, the junction kept 7 bases outside the gene matches. Donors, without exception, were Caucasian adults residing in Nashville, Tennessee.

The receptor's source is a man aged 25 to 40 in good health. The J gene is TRBJ2-5, the V gene TRBV4-2; 8 nucleotides agree with TRBD1. Material for sequencing was memory CD4+ T cells sorted from blood. Stated subset: CD45RA-negative fraction. The CDR3 DNA sequence: TGTGCCAGCAGCGGAAACGGACAGGGTCAAGAGACCCAGTACTTC. Translation gives CASSGNGQGQETQYF.